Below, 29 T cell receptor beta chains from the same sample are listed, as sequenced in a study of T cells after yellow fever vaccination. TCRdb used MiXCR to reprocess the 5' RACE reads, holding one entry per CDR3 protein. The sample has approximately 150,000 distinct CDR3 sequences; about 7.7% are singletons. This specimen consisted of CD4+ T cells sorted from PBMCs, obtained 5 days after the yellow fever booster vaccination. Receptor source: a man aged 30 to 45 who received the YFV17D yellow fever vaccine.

The CDR3 nucleotides are TGTGCCAGCTCACCGGACCGGGACAGGGGCAACTATGGCTACACCTTC. Protein: CASSPDRDRGNYGYTF. The V and J genes are TRBV18 and TRBJ1-2; 10 bases align to TRBD1. J was trimmed by 2 bases and V by 3 bases; bases with no gene match: 6. The germline gives CDR1 KGHSH, CDR2 LQKENI. This CDR3 contains 16 residues.

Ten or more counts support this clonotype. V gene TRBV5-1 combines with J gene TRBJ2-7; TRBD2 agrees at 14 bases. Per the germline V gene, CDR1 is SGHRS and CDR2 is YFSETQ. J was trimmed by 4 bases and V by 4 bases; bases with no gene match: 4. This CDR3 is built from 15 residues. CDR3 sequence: CASSNGLAGGYEQYF. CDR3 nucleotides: TGCGCCAGCAGCAACGGACTAGCGGGAGGTTACGAGCAGTACTTC.

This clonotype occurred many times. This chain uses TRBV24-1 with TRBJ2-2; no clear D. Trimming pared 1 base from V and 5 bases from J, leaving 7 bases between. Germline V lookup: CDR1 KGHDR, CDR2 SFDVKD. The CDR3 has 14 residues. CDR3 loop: CATSDLLETGELFF. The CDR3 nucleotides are TGTGCCACCAGTGATTTATTGGAAACCGGGGAGCTGTTTTTT.

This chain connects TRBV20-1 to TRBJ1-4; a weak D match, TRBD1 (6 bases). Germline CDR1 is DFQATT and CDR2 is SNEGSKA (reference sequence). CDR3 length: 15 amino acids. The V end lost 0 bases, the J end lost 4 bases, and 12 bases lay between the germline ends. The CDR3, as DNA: TGCAGTGCTAGAGACCCGGACAGTCATAATGAAAAACTGTTTTTT. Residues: CSARDPDSHNEKLFF.

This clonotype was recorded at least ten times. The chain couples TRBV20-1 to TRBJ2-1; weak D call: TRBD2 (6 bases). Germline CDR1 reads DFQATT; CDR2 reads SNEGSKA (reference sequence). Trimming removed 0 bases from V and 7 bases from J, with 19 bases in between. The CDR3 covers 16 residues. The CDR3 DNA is TGCAGTGCTAGAGATCTGGCTAGCGTCACTACAAATGAGCAGTTCTTC. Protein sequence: CSARDLASVTTNEQFF.

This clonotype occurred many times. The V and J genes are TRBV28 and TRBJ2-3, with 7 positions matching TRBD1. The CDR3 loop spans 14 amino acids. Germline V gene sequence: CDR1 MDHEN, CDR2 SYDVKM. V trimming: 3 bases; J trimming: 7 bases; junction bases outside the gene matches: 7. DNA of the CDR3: TGTGCCAGCAGTTTGAGACAGGGAAGGAATACGCAGTATTTT. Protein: CASSLRQGRNTQYF.

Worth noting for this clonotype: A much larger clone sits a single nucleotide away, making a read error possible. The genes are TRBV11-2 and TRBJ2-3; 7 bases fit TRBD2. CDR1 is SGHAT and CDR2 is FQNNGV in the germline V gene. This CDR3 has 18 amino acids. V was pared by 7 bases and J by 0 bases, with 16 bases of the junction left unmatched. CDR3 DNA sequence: TGTGCCAGCATCCGACTCCCGACTAGCCGAGGGAGCACAGATACGCAGTATTTT. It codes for CASIRLPTSRGSTDTQYF.

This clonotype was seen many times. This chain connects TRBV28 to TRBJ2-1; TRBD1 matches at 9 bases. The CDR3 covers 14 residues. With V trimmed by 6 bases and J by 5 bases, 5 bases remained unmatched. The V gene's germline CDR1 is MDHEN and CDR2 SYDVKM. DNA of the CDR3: TGTGCCAGCAGACAGGGGGCAAGGAACAATGAGCAGTTCTTC. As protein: CASRQGARNNEQFF.

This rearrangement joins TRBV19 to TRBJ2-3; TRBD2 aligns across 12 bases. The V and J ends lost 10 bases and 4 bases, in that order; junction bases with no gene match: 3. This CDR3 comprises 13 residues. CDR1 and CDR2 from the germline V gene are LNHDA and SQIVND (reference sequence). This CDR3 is CATSGRASDTQYF. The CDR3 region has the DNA TGTGCCACTAGCGGGAGGGCCTCAGATACGCAGTATTTT.

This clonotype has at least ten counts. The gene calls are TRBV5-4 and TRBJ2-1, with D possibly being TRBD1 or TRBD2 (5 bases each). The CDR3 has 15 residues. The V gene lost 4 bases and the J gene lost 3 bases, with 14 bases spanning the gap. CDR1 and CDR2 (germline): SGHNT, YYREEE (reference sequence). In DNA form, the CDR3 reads TGTGCCAGCAGCCACGGGACGGATTTCTACAATGAGCAGTTCTTC. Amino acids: CASSHGTDFYNEQFF.

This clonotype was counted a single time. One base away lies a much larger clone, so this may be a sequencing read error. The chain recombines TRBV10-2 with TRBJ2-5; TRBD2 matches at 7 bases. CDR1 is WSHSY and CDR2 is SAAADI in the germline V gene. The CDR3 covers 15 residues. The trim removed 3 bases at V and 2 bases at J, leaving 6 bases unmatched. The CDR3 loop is CASSDPGLPQETQYF. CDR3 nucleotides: TGCGCCAGCAGTGATCCGGGACTACCGCAAGAGACCCAGTACTTC.

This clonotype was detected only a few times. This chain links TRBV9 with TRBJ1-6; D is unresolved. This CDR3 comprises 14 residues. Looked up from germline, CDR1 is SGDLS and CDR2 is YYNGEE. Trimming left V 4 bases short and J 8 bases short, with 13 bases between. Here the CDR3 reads CASSRETKDSPLHF. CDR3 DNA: TGTGCCAGCAGCCGAGAGACAAAAGATTCACCCCTCCACTTT.

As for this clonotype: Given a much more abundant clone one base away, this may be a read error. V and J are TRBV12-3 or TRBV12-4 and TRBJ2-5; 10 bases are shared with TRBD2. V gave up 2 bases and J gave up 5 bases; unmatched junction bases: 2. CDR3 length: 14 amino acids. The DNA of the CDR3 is TGTGCCAGCAGTTTAACTAGCGGGAATGAGACCCAGTACTTC. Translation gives CASSLTSGNETQYF.

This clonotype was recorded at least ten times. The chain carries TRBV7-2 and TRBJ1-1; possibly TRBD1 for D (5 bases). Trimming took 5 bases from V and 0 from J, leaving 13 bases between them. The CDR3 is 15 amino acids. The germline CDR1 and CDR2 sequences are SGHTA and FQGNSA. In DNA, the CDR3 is TGTGCCAGCAGCCAGGGACTGTTCATGAACACTGAAGCTTTCTTT. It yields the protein CASSQGLFMNTEAFF.

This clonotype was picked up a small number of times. The CDR3 nucleotides are TGTGCCTGGGGGGGTTCCGGGACAGGGGAATGGCAAGAGACCCAGTACTTC. Amino acids: CAWGGSGTGEWQETQYF. This rearrangement joins TRBV30 to TRBJ2-5, with 10 bases matching TRBD1. Losses at the gene ends were 5 bases for V and 2 bases for J; bases not matched to a gene: 14. The CDR3 loop spans 17 amino acids. The V gene's germline CDR1 is GTSNPN and CDR2 SVGIG (reference sequence).

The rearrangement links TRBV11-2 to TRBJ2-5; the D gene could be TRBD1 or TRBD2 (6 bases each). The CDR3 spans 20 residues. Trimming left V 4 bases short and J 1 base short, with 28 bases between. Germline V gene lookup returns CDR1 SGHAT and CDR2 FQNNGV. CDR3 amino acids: CASSSSFEGGWAPGQETQYF. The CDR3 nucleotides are TGTGCCAGCAGCTCCTCTTTCGAGGGGGGTTGGGCCCCAGGCCAAGAGACCCAGTACTTC.

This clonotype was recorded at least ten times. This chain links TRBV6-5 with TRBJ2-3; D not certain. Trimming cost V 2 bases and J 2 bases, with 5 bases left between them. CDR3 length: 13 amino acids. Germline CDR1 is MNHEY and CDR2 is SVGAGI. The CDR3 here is CASSYVITDTQYF. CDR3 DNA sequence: TGTGCCAGCAGTTACGTTATCACAGATACGCAGTATTTT.

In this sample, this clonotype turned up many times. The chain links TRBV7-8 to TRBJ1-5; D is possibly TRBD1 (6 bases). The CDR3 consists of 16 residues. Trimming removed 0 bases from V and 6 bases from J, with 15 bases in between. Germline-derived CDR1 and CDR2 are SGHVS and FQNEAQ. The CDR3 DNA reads TGTGCCAGCAGCTTAGCAACCCCAGGGGAGGGTCAGCCCCAGCATTTT. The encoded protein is CASSLATPGEGQPQHF.

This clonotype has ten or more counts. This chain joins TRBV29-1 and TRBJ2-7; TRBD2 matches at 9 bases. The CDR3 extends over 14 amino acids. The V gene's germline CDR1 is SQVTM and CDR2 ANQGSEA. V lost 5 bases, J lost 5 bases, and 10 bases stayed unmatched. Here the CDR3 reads CSVLSGRGADEQYF. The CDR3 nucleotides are TGCAGCGTTCTTAGCGGGAGAGGAGCAGACGAGCAGTACTTC.

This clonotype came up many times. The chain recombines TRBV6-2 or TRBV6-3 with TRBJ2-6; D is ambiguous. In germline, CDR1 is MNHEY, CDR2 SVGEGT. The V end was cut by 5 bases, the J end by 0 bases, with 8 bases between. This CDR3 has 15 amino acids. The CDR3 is CASSDPYSGANVLTF. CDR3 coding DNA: TGTGCCAGCAGTGACCCCTACTCTGGGGCCAACGTCCTGACTTTC.

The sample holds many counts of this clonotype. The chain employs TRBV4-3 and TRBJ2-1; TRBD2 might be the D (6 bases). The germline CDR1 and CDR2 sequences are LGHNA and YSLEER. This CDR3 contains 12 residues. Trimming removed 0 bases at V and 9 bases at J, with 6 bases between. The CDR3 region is CASSQEGGEQFF. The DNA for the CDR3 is TGCGCCAGCAGCCAAGAGGGGGGTGAGCAGTTCTTC.

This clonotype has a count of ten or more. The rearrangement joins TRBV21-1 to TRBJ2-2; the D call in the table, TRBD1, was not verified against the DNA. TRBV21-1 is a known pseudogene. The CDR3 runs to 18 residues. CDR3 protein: CASSLGGAGAENTGELFF. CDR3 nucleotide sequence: TGTGCCAGCAGTCTCGGGGGGGCGGGGGCAGAGAACACCGGGGAGCTGTTTTTT.

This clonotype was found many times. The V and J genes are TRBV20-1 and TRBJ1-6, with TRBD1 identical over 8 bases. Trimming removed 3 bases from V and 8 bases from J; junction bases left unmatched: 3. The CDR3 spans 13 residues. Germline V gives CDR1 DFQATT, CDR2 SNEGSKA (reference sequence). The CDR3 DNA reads TGCAGTGCTAGGGACAGGGTGGATTCACCCCTCCACTTT. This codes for CSARDRVDSPLHF.

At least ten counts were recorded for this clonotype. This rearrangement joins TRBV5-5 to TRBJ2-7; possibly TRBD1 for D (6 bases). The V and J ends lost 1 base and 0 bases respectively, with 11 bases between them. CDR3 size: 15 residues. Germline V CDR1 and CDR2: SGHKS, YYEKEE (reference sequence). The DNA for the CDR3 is TGTGCCAGCAGCTTGCAGGGGTCAGCCTCCTACGAGCAGTACTTC. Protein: CASSLQGSASYEQYF.

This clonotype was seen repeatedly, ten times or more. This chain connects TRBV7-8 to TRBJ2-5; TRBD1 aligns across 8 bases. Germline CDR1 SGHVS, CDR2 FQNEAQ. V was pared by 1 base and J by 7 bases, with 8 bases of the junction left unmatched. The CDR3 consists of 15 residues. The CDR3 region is CASSLGSGGVGTQYF. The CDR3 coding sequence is TGTGCCAGCAGCTTAGGTTCAGGGGGCGTCGGGACCCAGTACTTC.

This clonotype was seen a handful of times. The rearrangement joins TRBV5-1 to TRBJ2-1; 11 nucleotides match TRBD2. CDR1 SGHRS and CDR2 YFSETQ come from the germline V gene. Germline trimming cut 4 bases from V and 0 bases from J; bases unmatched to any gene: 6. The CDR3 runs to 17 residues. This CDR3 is CASSLTTSGISYNEQFF. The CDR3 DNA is TGCGCCAGCAGCCTCACGACTAGCGGGATCTCCTACAATGAGCAGTTCTTC.

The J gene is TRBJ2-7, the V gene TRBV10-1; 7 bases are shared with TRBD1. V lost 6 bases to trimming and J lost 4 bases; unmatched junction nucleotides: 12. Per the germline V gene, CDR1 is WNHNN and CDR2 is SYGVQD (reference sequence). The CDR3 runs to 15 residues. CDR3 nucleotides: TGCGCCAGCAGCCGAGGACAGCCAGGGGGTTACGAGCAGTACTTC. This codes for CASSRGQPGGYEQYF.

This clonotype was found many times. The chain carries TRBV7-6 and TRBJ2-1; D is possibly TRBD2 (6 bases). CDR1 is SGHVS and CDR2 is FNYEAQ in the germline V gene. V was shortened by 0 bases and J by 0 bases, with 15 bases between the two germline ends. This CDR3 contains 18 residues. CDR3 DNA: TGTGCCAGCAGCTTAGCGAGTTTCGGGAGAAGCTCCTACAATGAGCAGTTCTTC. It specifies CASSLASFGRSSYNEQFF.

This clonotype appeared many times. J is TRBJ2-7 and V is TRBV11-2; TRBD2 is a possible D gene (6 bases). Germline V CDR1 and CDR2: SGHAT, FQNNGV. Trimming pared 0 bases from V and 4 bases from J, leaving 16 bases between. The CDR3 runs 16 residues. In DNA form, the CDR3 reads TGTGCCAGCAGCTTAGAGGGGGGTCTGCTAAATTACGAGCAGTACTTC. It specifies CASSLEGGLLNYEQYF.